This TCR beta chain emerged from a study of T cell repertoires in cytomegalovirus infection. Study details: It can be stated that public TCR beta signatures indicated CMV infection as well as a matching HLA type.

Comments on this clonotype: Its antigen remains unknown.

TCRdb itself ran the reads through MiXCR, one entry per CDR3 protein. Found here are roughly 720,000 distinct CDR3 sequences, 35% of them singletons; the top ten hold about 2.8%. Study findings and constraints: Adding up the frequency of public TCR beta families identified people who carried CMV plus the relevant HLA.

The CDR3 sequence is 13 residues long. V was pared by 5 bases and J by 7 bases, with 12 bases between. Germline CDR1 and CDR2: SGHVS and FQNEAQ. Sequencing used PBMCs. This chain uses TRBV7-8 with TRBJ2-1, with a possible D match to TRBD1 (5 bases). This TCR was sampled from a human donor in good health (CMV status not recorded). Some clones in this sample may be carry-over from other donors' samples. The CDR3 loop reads CASSPTTVNEQFF. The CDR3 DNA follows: TGTGCCAGCAGCCCGACGACAGTGAATGAGCAGTTCTTC.